The 27 T cell receptor beta chains below were found in one sample sequenced in a study of neoadjuvant nivolumab and ipilimumab in lung cancer. Method: immunoSEQ multiplex PCR; TCRdb's copy keeps in-frame clones and lacks some. The table has tens of thousands of clones, 83% seen once. The material was tumor tissue, obtained after neoadjuvant nivolumab, alone or with ipilimumab, at or shortly before surgery. The receptors shown here come from an adult with non-small cell lung cancer.

This clone has a handful of counts. The chain couples TRBV7-9 to TRBJ1-3, with TRBD1 matching 9 bases. Germline V gene sequence: CDR1 SEHNR, CDR2 FQNEAQ (reference sequence). This CDR3 comprises 15 residues. J gave up 3 bases and V 3 bases, and 3 bases lay outside the gene matches. In DNA, the CDR3 is TGTGCCAGCAGCTTGCGGACAGGGGTTGGAAACACCATATATTTT. The encoded protein is CASSLRTGVGNTIYF.

The rearrangement joins TRBV30 to TRBJ1-6; D gene ambiguous. Germline CDR1 reads GTSNPN; CDR2 reads SVGIG (reference sequence). The ends were cut back, 5 bases at V and 3 bases at J, with 11 bases in the middle. This CDR3 comprises 14 residues. CDR3 in DNA: TGTGCCTGGGACACCGGGAACTATAATTCACCCCTCCACTTT. This translates into CAWDTGNYNSPLHF.

This clone was counted between two and nine times. The CDR3 region has the DNA TGTGCCAGTAGAACCCAGGGGGCGAGCAATCAGCCCCAGCATTTT. Encoded protein: CASRTQGASNQPQHF. The rearrangement links TRBV19 to TRBJ1-5, with TRBD1 matching 8 bases. From germline, CDR1 is LNHDA and CDR2 SQIVND (reference sequence). Losses at the gene ends were 6 bases for V and 1 base for J; bases not matched to a gene: 5. The CDR3 covers 15 residues.

This rearrangement joins TRBV5-1 to TRBJ1-2; TRBD1 agrees at 9 bases. Unmatched junction bases numbered 6, after V lost 2 bases and J lost 7 bases. CDR1 SGHRS and CDR2 YFSETQ come from the germline V gene. CDR3 length equals 14 residues. The CDR3 loop is CASSLNDRGIGYTF. In DNA, the CDR3 is TGCGCCAGCAGCTTAAACGACAGGGGGATTGGCTACACCTTC.

The chain combines TRBV7-3 with TRBJ2-1; TRBD2 matches 11 bases. Losses at the gene ends were 3 bases for V and 5 bases for J; bases not matched to a gene: 6. This CDR3 is built from 16 residues. Germline CDR1 and CDR2: SGHTA and FQGTGA. This CDR3 reads CASSFWASGRNNEQFF. In nucleotides, the CDR3 is TGTGCCAGCAGCTTCTGGGCTAGCGGGAGGAACAATGAGCAGTTCTTC.

The CDR3 reads CASSQASGGSYGYTF. CDR3 in DNA: TGTGCCAGCAGCCAAGCATCCGGGGGGAGCTATGGCTACACCTTC. The chain employs TRBV14 and TRBJ1-2; possibly TRBD1 for D (5 bases). Germline CDR1 and CDR2: SGHDN and FVKESK. The CDR3 loop spans 15 amino acids. V lost 1 base and J lost 4, with 13 bases in between.

Here the CDR3 DNA reads TGTGCCACCAACGGCCAGGGTGAGATCTTTGCTTATGGCTACACCTTC. It is translated as CATNGQGEIFAYGYTF. This sequence joins TRBV6-6 and TRBJ1-2, with D perhaps TRBD1 (5 bases). The V end was cut by 10 bases, the J end by 5 bases, with 26 bases between. The CDR3 runs 16 residues. Germline V gene sequence: CDR1 MNHNY, CDR2 SVGAGI (reference sequence).

The chain carries TRBV5-6 and TRBJ1-2; possible D gene TRBD1, 5 bases. Looked up from germline, CDR1 is SGHDT and CDR2 is YYEEEE. Between the trimmed V and J ends, which lost 5 bases and 2 bases, there was a span of 16 bases. The CDR3 extends over 15 amino acids. CDR3 amino acids: CASRGGGGGNYGYTF. CDR3 DNA: TGTGCCAGCAGGGGGGGAGGTGGGGGAAACTATGGCTACACCTTC. Full variable domain (outside the CDR3, taken from reference TRBV5-6 and TRBJ1-2): DAGVTQSPTHLIKTRGQQVTLRCSPKSGHDTVSWYQQALGQGPQFIFQYYEEEERQRGNFPDRFSGHQFPNYSSELNVNALLLGDSALYLCASRGGGGGNYGYTFGSGTRLTVV.

V usage is TRBV6-4 and J usage is TRBJ2-2; the D is unclear. Germline-derived CDR1 and CDR2 are MRHNA and SNTAGT. The CDR3 has 13 residues. V lost 2 bases and J lost 3, with 4 bases in between. The CDR3 sequence: CASSDRDTGELFF. DNA of the CDR3: TGTGCCAGCAGTGACAGGGACACCGGGGAGCTGTTTTTT.

V usage is TRBV6-6 and J usage is TRBJ2-1; 10 nucleotides match TRBD2. The CDR3 extends over 14 amino acids. Germline V gene lookup returns CDR1 MNHNY and CDR2 SVGAGI (reference sequence). J gave up 7 bases and V 6 bases, and 6 bases lay outside the gene matches. The CDR3, as DNA: TGTGCCAGCAGCCTAGCGGGAGAGGGAAATGAGCAGTTCTTC. This gives the protein CASSLAGEGNEQFF.

The chain is built from TRBV6-5 and TRBJ2-1; TRBD2 is a possible D gene (7 bases). V shed 6 bases and J shed 2 bases, with 14 bases lying between them. Germline assignment: CDR1 MNHEY and CDR2 SVGAGI. The CDR3 is made up of 15 amino acids. The DNA of the CDR3 is TGTGCCAGCAGGCGGAAGGGGGGGGCCTACAATGAGCAGTTCTTC. Encoded protein: CASRRKGGAYNEQFF.

The J gene is TRBJ2-7, the V gene TRBV5-1; D is perhaps TRBD1 (5 bases). The germline gives CDR1 SGHRS, CDR2 YFSETQ. CDR3 length: 15 amino acids. Trimming took off 0 bases at V and 5 bases at J, with 15 bases between the two ends. The CDR3 loop is CASSLALDQGDEQYF. CDR3 in DNA: TGCGCCAGCAGCTTGGCCCTGGATCAGGGCGACGAGCAGTACTTC.

The chain has TRBV7-9 and TRBJ1-6, with 9 bases fitting TRBD1. CDR3 length equals 18 residues. J was trimmed by 7 bases and V by 5 bases; bases with no gene match: 15. Germline CDR1 and CDR2: SEHNR and FQNEAQ (reference sequence). The chain's CDR3 is CASSRPGTGSRENSPLHF. The CDR3 DNA reads TGTGCCAGCAGCCGTCCCGGGACAGGGTCCCGTGAGAATTCACCCCTCCACTTT.

The gene calls are TRBV7-8 and TRBJ1-2; 8 bases match TRBD1. The CDR3 contains 14 residues. Losses at the gene ends were 0 bases for V and 8 bases for J; bases not matched to a gene: 5. Looked up from germline, CDR1 is SGHVS and CDR2 is FQNEAQ. CDR3 amino acids: CASSLADRGRGYTF. Here the CDR3 DNA reads TGTGCCAGCAGCTTAGCCGACAGGGGTCGAGGCTACACCTTC.

This chain uses TRBV4-1 with TRBJ2-4; TRBD1 matches at 8 bases. J gave up 7 bases and V 0 bases, and 17 bases lay outside the gene matches. Germline loops: CDR1 MGHRA, CDR2 YSYEKL. This CDR3 comprises 19 residues. The CDR3 coding sequence is TGCGCCAGCAGCCAAGATTCCGGACAGGGAGCCTTTGGACGGAACATTCAGTACTTC. It translates to CASSQDSGQGAFGRNIQYF.

This chain links TRBV7-6 with TRBJ1-3; perhaps TRBD1 as D (6 bases). V lost 3 bases and J lost 2, with 11 bases in between. The CDR3 runs 15 residues. From germline, CDR1 is SGHVS and CDR2 FNYEAQ. The CDR3 reads CASSFEGGAGNTIYF. CDR3 sequence (DNA): TGTGCCAGCAGCTTCGAGGGGGGCGCTGGAAACACCATATATTTT. Looking up the rest from reference TRBV7-6 and TRBJ1-3 gives the full variable domain: GAGVSQSPRYKVTKRGQDVALRCDPISGHVSLYWYRQALGQGPEFLTYFNYEAQQDKSGLPNDRFSAERPEGSISTLTIQRTEQRDSAMYRCASSFEGGAGNTIYFGEGSWLTVV.

The chain uses TRBV29-1 and TRBJ2-3; 8 bases fit TRBD1. This CDR3 contains 18 residues. CDR1 is SQVTM and CDR2 is ANQGSEA in the germline V gene. Unmatched junction bases numbered 18, after V lost 4 bases and J lost 3 bases. The CDR3 reads CSVGVAGQGGGWTDTQYF. The CDR3 DNA reads TGCAGCGTTGGTGTAGCAGGACAGGGAGGAGGTTGGACAGATACGCAGTATTTT.

This sequence joins TRBV30 and TRBJ1-1; D is perhaps TRBD1 (5 bases). CDR3 length equals 13 residues. V lost 2 bases and J 2 bases, leaving 9 bases between the germline ends. The germline CDR1 and CDR2 sequences are GTSNPN and SVGIG (reference sequence). This CDR3 is CAWSSGGNTEAFF. In nucleotides, the CDR3 is TGTGCCTGGAGTTCGGGGGGTAACACTGAAGCTTTCTTT. Using reference TRBV30 and TRBJ1-1 for the parts outside the CDR3, the full variable domain is SQTIHQWPATLVQPVGSPLSLECTVEGTSNPNLYWYRQAAGRGLQLLFYSVGIGQISSEVPQNLSASRPQDRQFILSSKKLLLSDSGFYLCAWSSGGNTEAFFGQGTRLTVV.

This clone was found a few times. The rearrangement uses TRBV18 and TRBJ2-7; TRBD1 or TRBD2 may be the D gene (5 bases each). Germline CDR1 reads KGHSH; CDR2 reads LQKENI. V lost 3 bases to trimming and J lost 3 bases, with 12 bases between them. The CDR3 length is 14 residues. The CDR3 is CASSPGTVRYEQYF. The CDR3 DNA reads TGTGCCAGCTCACCCGGGACCGTGCGCTACGAGCAGTACTTC.

V is TRBV11-3 and J is TRBJ2-1, with 10 bases that match TRBD2. CDR3 length equals 14 residues. V shed 5 bases and J 4 bases; nucleotides not matched to a gene: 2. CDR1 and CDR2 (germline): SGHNT, YENEEA. CDR3 in DNA: TGTGCCAGCAGCACGGGACTAGCGTACAATGAGCAGTTCTTC. Translated, it gives CASSTGLAYNEQFF.

V and J are TRBV5-6 and TRBJ2-7; D unresolved. Germline V CDR1 and CDR2: SGHDT, YYEEEE. V was trimmed by 3 bases and J by 3 bases, leaving 7 bases between them. The CDR3 extends over 12 amino acids. CDR3 sequence: CASSSRIYEQYF. CDR3 bases: TGTGCCAGCAGCTCCAGGATCTACGAGCAGTACTTC.

This chain joins TRBV7-9 and TRBJ2-3; TRBD2 matches 7 bases. CDR1 is SEHNR and CDR2 is FQNEAQ in the germline V gene (reference sequence). The CDR3 loop spans 16 amino acids. V lost 4 bases and J lost 0; bases outside the gene matches: 7. DNA of the CDR3: TGTGCCAGCAGCTCCGGGACTATCCAAAGCACAGATACGCAGTATTTT. This gives the protein CASSSGTIQSTDTQYF.

The rearrangement joins TRBV2 to TRBJ2-4; tentatively, D is TRBD1 (5 bases). Germline assignment: CDR1 SNHLY and CDR2 FYNNEI. The CDR3 is made up of 12 amino acids. V lost 5 bases to trimming and J lost 13 bases, with 15 bases between them. The CDR3 is CASSSTAQVQYF. The CDR3 bases are TGTGCCAGCAGTTCGACAGCTCAGGTCCAGTACTTC.

The chain's CDR3 is CASSRGQGAFGYTF. CDR3 nucleotide sequence: TGCGCCAGCAGCCGCGGACAGGGGGCGTTTGGCTACACCTTC. The V gene is TRBV4-1, the J gene TRBJ1-2, with 11 bases fitting TRBD1. The V gene end was trimmed by 4 bases and the J gene end by 7 bases; junction bases not matched to a gene: 5. Looked up from germline, CDR1 is MGHRA and CDR2 is YSYEKL. This CDR3 region has 14 residues.

V usage is TRBV5-6 and J usage is TRBJ2-6; 9 positions match TRBD2. The CDR3 contains 18 residues. Germline V CDR1 and CDR2: SGHDT, YYEEEE. J gave up 3 bases and V 7 bases, and 14 bases lay outside the gene matches. The CDR3 here is CASAREAGGRLGANVLTF. CDR3 coding DNA: TGTGCCAGCGCCCGCGAGGCGGGGGGGCGCCTTGGGGCCAACGTCCTGACTTTC.

As concerns this clone: This sample also contains other DNA sequences that code for the same CDR3. J is TRBJ1-1 and V is TRBV7-9; D is uncertain. V dropped 2 bases and J dropped 1 base, with 5 bases sitting between them. The CDR3 has 13 residues. CDR1 and CDR2 (germline): SEHNR, FQNEAQ (reference sequence). The DNA of the CDR3 is TGTGCCAGCAGCTTATTAGAGAACACTGAAGCTTTCTTT. Translating gives CASSLLENTEAFF.

The V call is TRBV14, the J call TRBJ2-1; 7 positions agree with TRBD1. The germline V gene has CDR1 SGHDN and CDR2 FVKESK. The CDR3 consists of 15 residues. J gave up 3 bases and V 0 bases, and 2 bases lay outside the gene matches. Here the CDR3 reads CASSQEAGGYNEQFF. The CDR3 DNA is TGTGCCAGCAGCCAAGAAGCAGGGGGCTACAATGAGCAGTTCTTC.